The entry that follows covers one T cell receptor (beta chain) sequence. Its specificity is not known. Stated treatment: oral pan-JAK inhibitor, 5-10 mg twice daily. Following RNA extraction, reverse transcription yielded cDNA that acted as the sequencing template. Clones were sequenced by immunoSEQ multiplex PCR, and TCRdb holds only the in-frame ones, with some missing. Here the sample spans over 90,000 clones, around 84% being singletons. This sample stems from a study of CD8+ T cells in alopecia areata. Study summary: It was oral tofacitinib, at 5 to 10 mg twice daily, that treated patients received. General study results and limits: How baseline CD8+ expansion relates to response remains uncertain (there was one nonresponder). Many of the expanded lesional clones endured in scalp and blood while on tofacitinib. More clonal than normal scalp was lesional scalp, particularly alopecia totalis/universalis.

Germline V gene lookup returns CDR1 SEHNR and CDR2 FQNEAQ (reference sequence). This CDR3 has 14 residues. The ends were cut back, 2 bases at V and 2 bases at J, with 8 bases in the middle. The specimen comprised CD8+ T cells sorted from blood, sampled between weeks 30 and 35, from a patient treated with tofacitinib. V gene TRBV7-9 combines with J gene TRBJ2-3, with D perhaps matching TRBD2 (5 bases). The TCR comes from a human donor with alopecia areata. CDR3: CASSLMEDTDTQYF. The CDR3 nucleotides read TGTGCCAGCAGCTTAATGGAGGACACAGATACGCAGTATTTT.